These T cell receptor beta chains were read from a single sample in a study of blood T cell repertoires in COVID-19. Assay: immunoSEQ multiplex PCR; the TCRdb copy retains only in-frame clones and omits some. The table has 150,000 to 200,000 clones, approximately 86% seen once. The specimen sequenced was peripheral blood. These receptors were collected from a man between 65 and 85 years old with acute or convalescent COVID-19. CDR3s leave out the opening cysteine and the closing phenylalanine or tryptophan. Fields, in order: V gene, J gene, CDR3 protein.

V: TRBV6-5; J: TRBJ1-5; CDR3: ASRGRDYSNQPQH
V: TRBV5-6; J: TRBJ1-1; CDR3: ASSPDRAITEAF
V: TRBV20-1; J: TRBJ2-1; CDR3: SASGLAGGAAHEQF
V: TRBV7-9; J: TRBJ2-2; CDR3: ASSLGQSFTGELF
V: TRBV19; J: TRBJ2-6; CDR3: ASSIPGQGMTSGANVLT
V: TRBV7-8; J: TRBJ2-7; CDR3: ASSNIAGGLAGEQY
V: TRBV19; J: TRBJ1-1; CDR3: ASSTPFQGNTEAF
V: TRBV18; J: TRBJ2-3; CDR3: ASSPKGLAGGTDTQY
V: TRBV14; J: TRBJ1-3; CDR3: ASSPSGNTIY
V: TRBV10-1; J: TRBJ1-5; CDR3: ASSEGGNQPQH
V: TRBV27; J: TRBJ1-6; CDR3: ASSLGQTPLASPPLH
V: TRBV7-3; J: TRBJ1-2; CDR3: ASSSTGYEGYGYT
V: TRBV5-1; J: TRBJ2-5; CDR3: ASSRQLSGLETQY
V: TRBV2; J: TRBJ1-6; CDR3: ASSPRGQGSPLH
V: TRBV4-2; J: TRBJ2-5; CDR3: ASSPPPTQY
V: TRBV30; J: TRBJ1-3; CDR3: AWSVPQGGNTIY
V: TRBV2; J: TRBJ2-1; CDR3: ASTSGYYNEQF
V: TRBV5-1; J: TRBJ2-7; CDR3: ASSAPGQGMYEQY
V: TRBV2; J: TRBJ1-1; CDR3: ASGVLQGEAF
V: TRBV7-3; J: TRBJ2-1; CDR3: ASSLLTGSYNEQF
V: TRBV7-2; J: TRBJ2-1; CDR3: ASSLVKGAGEQF
V: TRBV4-1; J: TRBJ2-1; CDR3: ASSLGLADYNEQF
V: TRBV28; J: TRBJ1-1; CDR3: ASSLLPRGTEAF
V: TRBV2; J: TRBJ1-4; CDR3: ASSIQGGNEKLF
V: TRBV5-4; J: TRBJ2-1; CDR3: ASSFSRGSNEQF
V: TRBV10-2; J: TRBJ2-7; CDR3: ASSLAGVDGGEQY
V: TRBV11-2; J: TRBJ2-1; CDR3: ASSGGAGNEQF
V: TRBV28; J: TRBJ2-7; CDR3: ASRLHSGGPSEQY
V: TRBV5-1; J: TRBJ2-7; CDR3: ASSLGLAEGAYEQY
V: TRBV29-1; J: TRBJ2-5; CDR3: SVDEAGVRETQY
V: TRBV18; J: TRBJ2-3; CDR3: ASSPGGGQGATDTQY
V: TRBV5-1; J: TRBJ1-1; CDR3: ASNTVGGTEAF
V: TRBV9; J: TRBJ2-2; CDR3: ASSRTGVNTGELF
V: TRBV3-1/TRBV3-2; J: TRBJ2-5; CDR3: ASSQDREQETQY
V: TRBV9; J: TRBJ2-7; CDR3: ASSVGGVSYEQY
V: TRBV4-1; J: TRBJ2-6; CDR3: ASSQGWLRGRRANVLT
V: TRBV18; J: TRBJ2-3; CDR3: ASSQLAGSTDTQY
V: TRBV7-2; J: TRBJ1-2; CDR3: ASSLGGASYGYT
V: TRBV5-6; J: TRBJ2-7; CDR3: ASSSTYEQY
V: TRBV7-2; J: TRBJ2-2; CDR3: ASSHRQRGYTGELF
V: TRBV28; J: TRBJ2-3; CDR3: ASSLYGPGGIYAQY
V: TRBV24-1; J: TRBJ2-5; CDR3: ATSDPTGVNQETQY
V: TRBV5-5; J: TRBJ2-7; CDR3: ASSLELAGDEQY
V: TRBV6-6; J: TRBJ2-1; CDR3: ASSLSGSYNEQF
V: TRBV28; J: TRBJ1-4; CDR3: ASSLQRRINEKLF
V: TRBV19; J: TRBJ2-7; CDR3: ASSSAGSGEQY
V: TRBV2; J: TRBJ2-5; CDR3: ASSEIGTSGVAQY
V: TRBV5-1; J: TRBJ1-2; CDR3: ASSLEGQGIAYGYT
V: TRBV11-3; J: TRBJ2-1; CDR3: ASSLGLAGYNEQF